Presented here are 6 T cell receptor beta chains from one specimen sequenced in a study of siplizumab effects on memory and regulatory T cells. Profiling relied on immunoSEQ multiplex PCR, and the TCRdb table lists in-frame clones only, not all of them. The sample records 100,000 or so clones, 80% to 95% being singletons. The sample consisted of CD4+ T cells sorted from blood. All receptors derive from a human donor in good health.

This CDR3 is CSVAHNTQYF. The CDR3 region has the DNA TGCAGCGTAGCCCATAATACGCAGTATTTT. This rearrangement joins TRBV29-1 to TRBJ2-3; D unclear. Germline V lookup: CDR1 SQVTM, CDR2 ANQGSEA. The CDR3 sequence is 10 residues long. The V end was cut by 6 bases, the J end by 7 bases, with 8 bases between.

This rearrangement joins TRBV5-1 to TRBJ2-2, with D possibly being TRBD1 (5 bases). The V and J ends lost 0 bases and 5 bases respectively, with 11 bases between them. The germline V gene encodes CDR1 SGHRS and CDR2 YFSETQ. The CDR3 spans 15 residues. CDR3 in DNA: TGCGCCAGCAGCTTGGAGGGGATGAAAACCGGGGAGCTGTTTTTT. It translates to CASSLEGMKTGELFF.

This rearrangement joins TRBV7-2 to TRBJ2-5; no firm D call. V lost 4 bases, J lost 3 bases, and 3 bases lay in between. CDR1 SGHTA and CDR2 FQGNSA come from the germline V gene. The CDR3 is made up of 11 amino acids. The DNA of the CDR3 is TGTGCCAGCAGCTCAAAAGAGACCCAGTACTTC. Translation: CASSSKETQYF.

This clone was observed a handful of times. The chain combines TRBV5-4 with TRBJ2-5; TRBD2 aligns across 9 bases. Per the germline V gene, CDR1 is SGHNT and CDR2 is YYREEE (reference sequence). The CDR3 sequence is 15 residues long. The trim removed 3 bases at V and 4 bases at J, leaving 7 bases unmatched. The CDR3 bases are TGTGCCAGCAGCTCGCGGAGTAGCGGGGGAGAGACCCAGTACTTC. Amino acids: CASSSRSSGGETQYF.

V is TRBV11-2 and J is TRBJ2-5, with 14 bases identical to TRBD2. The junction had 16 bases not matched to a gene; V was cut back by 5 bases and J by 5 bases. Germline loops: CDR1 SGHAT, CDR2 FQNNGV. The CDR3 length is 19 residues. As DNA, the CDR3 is TGTGCCAGCAGCGTTACGGGGACTAGCGGGGGTGCGTGGGTTGAGACCCAGTACTTC. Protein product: CASSVTGTSGGAWVETQYF.

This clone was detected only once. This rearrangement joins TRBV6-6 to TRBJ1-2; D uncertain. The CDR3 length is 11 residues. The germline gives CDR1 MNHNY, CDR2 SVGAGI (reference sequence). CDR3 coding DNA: TGTGTCACATGGTCCGGTTATGGCTACACCTTC. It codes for CVTWSGYGYTF.